The clone carrying this TCR beta chain was counted at least ten times. Its antigen remains unidentified. The sample comes from a study of identical twins. Study-level findings and limits: Beta clonotypes that were abundant in cord blood contained fewer insertions, a pattern absent from memory repertoires.

TCRdb itself ran the 5' RACE reads through MiXCR, one entry per CDR3 protein. The profile covers some 560,000 distinct CDR3 sequences, with more than 9% appearing a single time and roughly 3% taken by the ten largest. This same sample was also taken into another study, of yellow fever vaccine responses in identical twins.

The specimen sequenced was PBMCs. The sequence came from a woman younger than 30 in good health.

As DNA, the CDR3 is TGCGCCAGCAGCTTGTTGCAGGGCGGAGGCTACACCTTC. As protein: CASSLLQGGGYTF. The rearrangement uses TRBV5-1 and TRBJ1-2; D might be TRBD1 (5 bases). The CDR3 has 13 residues. Germline lookup yields CDR1 SGHRS and CDR2 YFSETQ. The V end lost 1 base, the J end lost 8 bases, and 12 bases lay between the germline ends.